A selection of T cell receptor beta chains follows, all from one sample in a study of radiotherapy plus CTLA-4 blockade in lung cancer. Some clones are missing from TCRdb's copy, which holds only in-frame ones; the method was immunoSEQ multiplex PCR. The sample has about 84,000 clones; less than 80% are singletons. Material: peripheral blood, obtained from a patient treated with radiotherapy plus ipilimumab. The receptors were gathered from a human donor with non-small cell lung cancer that progressed on radiotherapy plus ipilimumab. Each CDR3 is given with its conserved first and last residue. A D gene is named only where the DNA matches it firmly. The size entry is marked missing in some rows and otherwise reads once, few, many or a size class.

NA TRBJ2-7 TRBV30 NA 11 CAWTGGGEQYF TGTGCCTGGACAGGGGGAGGTGAGCAGTACTTC
NA TRBJ1-1 TRBV29-1 NA 13 CSVAAQGNTEAFF TGCAGCGTTGCTGCACAGGGGAACACTGAAGCTTTCTTT
NA TRBJ2-1 TRBV7-2 TRBD2 14 CASSVRGVYNEQFF TGTGCCAGCAGCGTGCGGGGGGTCTACAATGAGCAGTTCTTC
NA TRBJ2-2 TRBV30 TRBD2 13 CAWRPGGAGELFF TGTGCCTGGAGGCCCGGGGGGGCCGGGGAGCTGTTTTTT
once TRBJ1-6 TRBV30 NA 15 CAWTPLDSLNSPLHF TGTGCCTGGACTCCCCTGGACAGCTTGAATTCACCCCTCCACTTT
NA TRBJ2-7 TRBV5-1 TRBD2 16 CASSLAIGRGSYEQYF TGCGCCAGCAGCTTGGCCATCGGGAGGGGCTCCTACGAGCAGTACTTC
once TRBJ1-2 TRBV13 NA 15 CASSALGVTSYGYTF TGTGCCAGCAGCGCCCTTGGGGTTACCTCCTATGGCTACACCTTC
NA TRBJ1-2 TRBV19 NA 14 CASTRTGTNYGYTF TGTGCCAGTACCCGGACCGGCACTAACTATGGCTACACCTTC
NA TRBJ2-2 TRBV28 NA 16 CASSSSRGSNTGELFF TGTGCCAGCAGTTCCTCAAGGGGTTCGAACACCGGGGAGCTGTTTTTT
NA TRBJ2-1 TRBV7-9 TRBD2 15 CASSRTSGPYNEQFF TGTGCCAGCAGTCGGACTAGCGGCCCCTACAATGAGCAGTTCTTC
NA TRBJ1-2 TRBV7-9 TRBD1 14 CASSQAWDSYGYTF TGTGCCAGCAGCCAAGCTTGGGACAGCTATGGCTACACCTTC
NA TRBJ1-1 TRBV30 NA 14 CAWSVEGSNTEAFF TGTGCCTGGAGTGTTGAGGGGTCGAACACTGAAGCTTTCTTT
NA TRBJ1-2 TRBV5-6 NA 12 CASASSNYGYTF TGTGCCAGCGCCAGCAGTAACTATGGCTACACCTTC
NA TRBJ2-1 TRBV4-1 TRBD2 18 CASSQDYSAAGGRGEQFF TGCGCCAGCAGCCAAGATTACTCGGCGGCCGGCGGGAGAGGTGAGCAGTTCTTC
NA TRBJ1-5 TRBV6-1 TRBD1 14 CATRQGYSNQPQHF TGTGCCACCAGACAGGGTTATAGCAATCAGCCCCAGCATTTT
NA TRBJ2-3 TRBV2 NA 15 CASSGLPSSTDTQYF TGTGCCAGCAGTGGACTCCCTTCAAGCACAGATACGCAGTATTTT
NA TRBJ2-7 TRBV19 TRBD2 14 CASSRRGGSYEQYF TGTGCCAGTAGTCGCCGGGGCGGGAGTTACGAGCAGTACTTC
NA TRBJ2-1 TRBV19 TRBD2 20 CASSMSGASGGPSSYNEQFF TGTGCCAGTAGTATGAGTGGGGCTAGCGGGGGGCCTAGCTCCTACAATGAGCAGTTCTTC
few TRBJ2-2 TRBV7-6 NA 13 CASTTGRTGELFF TGTGCCAGCACTACGGGGAGGACCGGGGAGCTGTTTTTT
once TRBJ1-2 TRBV9 NA 12 CASSVGADGYTF TGTGCCAGCAGCGTAGGGGCAGATGGCTACACCTTC
NA TRBJ1-1 TRBV9 NA 15 CASSVGSTSNTEAFF TGTGCCAGCAGCGTAGGCTCGACAAGCAACACTGAAGCTTTCTTT
NA TRBJ2-2 TRBV7-3 TRBD1 16 CASSPSQGAVTGELFF TGTGCCAGCAGCCCAAGCCAGGGGGCGGTCACCGGGGAGCTGTTTTTT
NA TRBJ1-4 TRBV5-4 NA 14 CASTQAGSNEKLFF TGTGCCAGCACCCAAGCGGGGTCTAATGAAAAACTGTTTTTT
NA TRBJ1-1 TRBV15 NA 14 CATSRDRRGTEAFF TGTGCCACCAGCAGGGACCGGCGGGGCACTGAAGCTTTCTTT
NA TRBJ2-7 TRBV28 NA 11 CASSFLYEQYF TGTGCCAGCAGTTTCTTGTACGAGCAGTACTTC
NA TRBJ1-5 TRBV5-1 NA 15 CASSLGGEGNQPQHF TGCGCCAGCAGCCTCGGGGGCGAGGGCAATCAGCCCCAGCATTTT
NA TRBJ1-3 TRBV5-4 NA 11 CASSFRNTIYF TGTGCCAGCAGCTTCAGAAACACCATATATTTT
NA TRBJ1-1 TRBV6-5 NA 13 CAIRPAQNTEAFF TGTGCCATAAGACCTGCCCAGAACACTGAAGCTTTCTTT
NA TRBJ1-1 TRBV29-1 NA 13 CSVWGDMNTEAFF TGCAGCGTCTGGGGGGACATGAACACTGAAGCTTTCTTT
NA TRBJ2-7 TRBV19 NA 15 CASSMSAGYSYEQYF TGTGCCAGTAGTATGTCGGCAGGCTACTCCTACGAGCAGTACTTC